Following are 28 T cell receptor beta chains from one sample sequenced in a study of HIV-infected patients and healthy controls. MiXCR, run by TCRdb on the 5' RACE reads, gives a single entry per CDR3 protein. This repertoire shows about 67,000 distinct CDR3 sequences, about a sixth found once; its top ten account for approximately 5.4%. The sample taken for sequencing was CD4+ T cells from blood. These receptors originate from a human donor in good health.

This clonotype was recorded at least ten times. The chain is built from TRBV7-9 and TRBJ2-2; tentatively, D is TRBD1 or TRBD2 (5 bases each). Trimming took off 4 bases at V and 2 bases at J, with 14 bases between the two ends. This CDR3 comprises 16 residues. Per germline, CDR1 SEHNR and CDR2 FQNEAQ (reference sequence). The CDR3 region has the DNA TGTGCCAGCAGCTCCCTTCTGGGGACCAACACCGGGGAGCTGTTTTTT. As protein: CASSSLLGTNTGELFF. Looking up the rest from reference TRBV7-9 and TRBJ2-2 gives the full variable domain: DTGVSQNPRHKITKRGQNVTFRCDPISEHNRLYWYRQTLGQGPEFLTYFQNEAQLEKSRLLSDRFSAERPKGSFSTLEIQRTEQGDSAMYLCASSSLLGTNTGELFFGEGSRLTVL.

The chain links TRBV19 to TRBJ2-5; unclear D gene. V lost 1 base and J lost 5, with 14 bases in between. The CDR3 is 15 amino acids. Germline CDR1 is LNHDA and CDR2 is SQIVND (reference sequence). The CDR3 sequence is CASSIARILGETQYF. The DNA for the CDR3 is TGTGCCAGTAGTATAGCCAGGATTTTAGGGGAGACCCAGTACTTC.

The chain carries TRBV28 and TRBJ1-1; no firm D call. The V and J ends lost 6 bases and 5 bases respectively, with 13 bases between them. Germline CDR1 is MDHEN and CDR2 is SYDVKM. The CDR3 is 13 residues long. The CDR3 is CASRVGGRTEAFF. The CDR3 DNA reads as TGTGCCAGCAGAGTCGGCGGGAGGACTGAAGCTTTCTTT.

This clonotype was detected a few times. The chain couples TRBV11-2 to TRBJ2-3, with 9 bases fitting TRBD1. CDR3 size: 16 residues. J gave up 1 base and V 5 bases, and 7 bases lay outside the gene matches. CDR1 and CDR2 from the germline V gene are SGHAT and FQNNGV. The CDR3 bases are TGTGCCAGCAGCGCCACCGGGACAGGGCGCACAGATACGCAGTATTTT. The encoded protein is CASSATGTGRTDTQYF.

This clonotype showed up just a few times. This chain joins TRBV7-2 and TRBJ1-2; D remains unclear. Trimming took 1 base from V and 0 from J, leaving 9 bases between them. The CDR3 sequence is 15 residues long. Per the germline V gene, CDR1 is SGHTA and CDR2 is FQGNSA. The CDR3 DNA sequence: TGTGCCAGCAGCTTAGGGGTCGGAGCTAACTATGGCTACACCTTC. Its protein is CASSLGVGANYGYTF.

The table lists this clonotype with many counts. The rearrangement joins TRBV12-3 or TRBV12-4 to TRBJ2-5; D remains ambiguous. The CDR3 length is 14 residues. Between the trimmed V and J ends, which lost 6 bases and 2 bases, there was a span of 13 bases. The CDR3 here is CASRPSETQETQYF. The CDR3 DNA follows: TGTGCCAGCAGGCCCTCGGAGACTCAAGAGACCCAGTACTTC.

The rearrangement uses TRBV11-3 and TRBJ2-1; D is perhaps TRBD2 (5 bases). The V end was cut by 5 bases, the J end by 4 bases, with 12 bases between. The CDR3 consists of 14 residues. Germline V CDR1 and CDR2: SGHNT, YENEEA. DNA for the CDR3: TGTGCCAGCAGCCGCCGGGGAACTTACAATGAGCAGTTCTTC. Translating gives CASSRRGTYNEQFF.

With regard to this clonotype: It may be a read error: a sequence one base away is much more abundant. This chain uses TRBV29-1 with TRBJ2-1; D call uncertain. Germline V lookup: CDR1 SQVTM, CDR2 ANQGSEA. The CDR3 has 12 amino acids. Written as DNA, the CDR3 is TGCAGCGTTGAAAGGGTTCCCAATGAGCAGCTCTTC. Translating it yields CSVERVPNEQLF.

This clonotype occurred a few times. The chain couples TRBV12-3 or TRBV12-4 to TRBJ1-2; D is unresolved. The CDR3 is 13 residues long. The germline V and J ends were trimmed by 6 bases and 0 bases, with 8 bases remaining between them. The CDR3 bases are TGTGCCAGCAGGGACGGTTCTAACTATGGCTACACCTTC. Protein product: CASRDGSNYGYTF.

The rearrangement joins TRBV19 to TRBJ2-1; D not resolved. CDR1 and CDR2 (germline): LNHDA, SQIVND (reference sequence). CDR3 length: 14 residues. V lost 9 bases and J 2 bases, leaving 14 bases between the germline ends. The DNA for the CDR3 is TGTGCCAGCAGCACGACGCCAGCCTACAATGAGCAGTTCTTC. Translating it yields CASSTTPAYNEQFF.

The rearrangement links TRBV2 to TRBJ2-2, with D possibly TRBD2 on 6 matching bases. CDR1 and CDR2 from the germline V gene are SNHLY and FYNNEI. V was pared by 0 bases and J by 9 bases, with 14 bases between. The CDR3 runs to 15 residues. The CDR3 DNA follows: TGTGCCAGCAGTGAAGCCGTGGCGGGGATCAGGGAGCTGTTTTTT. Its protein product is CASSEAVAGIRELFF.

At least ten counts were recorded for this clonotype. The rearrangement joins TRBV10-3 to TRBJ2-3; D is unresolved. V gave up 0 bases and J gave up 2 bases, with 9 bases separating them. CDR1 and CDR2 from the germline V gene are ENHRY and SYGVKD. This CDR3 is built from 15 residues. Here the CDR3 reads CAISESSRPTDTQYF. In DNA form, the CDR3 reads TGTGCCATCAGTGAGTCTTCCCGGCCCACAGATACGCAGTATTTT.

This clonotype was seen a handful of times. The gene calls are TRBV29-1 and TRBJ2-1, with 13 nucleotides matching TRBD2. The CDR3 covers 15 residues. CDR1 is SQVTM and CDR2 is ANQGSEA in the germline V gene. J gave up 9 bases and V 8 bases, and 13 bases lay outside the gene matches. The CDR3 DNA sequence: TGCAGCCTCGGGATGAGGACTAGCGGGAGCGGTGAGCAGTTCTTC. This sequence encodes CSLGMRTSGSGEQFF.

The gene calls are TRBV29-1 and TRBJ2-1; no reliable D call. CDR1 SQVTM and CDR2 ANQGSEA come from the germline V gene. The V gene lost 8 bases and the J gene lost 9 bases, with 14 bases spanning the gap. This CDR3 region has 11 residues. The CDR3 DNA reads TGCAGCTTCTTCCGGATCGGTGAGCAGTTCTTC. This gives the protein CSFFRIGEQFF.

The CDR3 here is CASSSTGFLQPQHF. CDR3 DNA sequence: TGTGCCAGCAGCTCGACAGGGTTCCTCCAGCCCCAGCATTTT. V gene TRBV7-9 combines with J gene TRBJ1-5, with 7 bases aligning to TRBD1. Germline CDR1 reads SEHNR; CDR2 reads FQNEAQ (reference sequence). This CDR3 comprises 14 residues. The trim removed 4 bases at V and 7 bases at J, leaving 7 bases unmatched.

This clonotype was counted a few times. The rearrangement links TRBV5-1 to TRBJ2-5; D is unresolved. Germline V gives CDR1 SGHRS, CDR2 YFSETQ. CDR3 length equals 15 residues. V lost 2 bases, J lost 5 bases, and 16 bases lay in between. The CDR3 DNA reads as TGCGCCAGCAGCTTTGGTGGTGGTAGCCACGAGACCCAGTACTTC. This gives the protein CASSFGGGSHETQYF.

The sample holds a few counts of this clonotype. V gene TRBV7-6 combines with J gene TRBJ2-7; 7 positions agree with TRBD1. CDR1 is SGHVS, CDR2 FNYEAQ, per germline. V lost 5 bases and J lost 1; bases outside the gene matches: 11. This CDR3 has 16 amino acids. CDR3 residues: CASSPINRGGSYEQYF. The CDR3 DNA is TGTGCCAGCAGCCCGATAAACAGGGGCGGTTCCTACGAGCAGTACTTC. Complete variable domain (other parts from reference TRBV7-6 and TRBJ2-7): GAGVSQSPRYKVTKRGQDVALRCDPISGHVSLYWYRQALGQGPEFLTYFNYEAQQDKSGLPNDRFSAERPEGSISTLTIQRTEQRDSAMYRCASSPINRGGSYEQYFGPGTRLTVT.

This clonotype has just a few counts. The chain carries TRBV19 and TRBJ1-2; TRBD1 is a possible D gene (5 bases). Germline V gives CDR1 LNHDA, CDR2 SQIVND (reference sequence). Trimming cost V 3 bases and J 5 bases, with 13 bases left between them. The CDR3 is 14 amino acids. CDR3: CASSIGQKTYGYTF. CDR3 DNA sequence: TGTGCCAGTAGTATTGGACAAAAGACGTATGGCTACACCTTC.

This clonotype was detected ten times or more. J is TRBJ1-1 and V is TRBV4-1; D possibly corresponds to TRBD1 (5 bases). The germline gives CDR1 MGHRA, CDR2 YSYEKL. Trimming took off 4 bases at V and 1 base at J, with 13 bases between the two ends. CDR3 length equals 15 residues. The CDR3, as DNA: TGCGCCAGCAGCCCCAAGACAGAAACGAACACTGAAGCTTTCTTT. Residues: CASSPKTETNTEAFF.

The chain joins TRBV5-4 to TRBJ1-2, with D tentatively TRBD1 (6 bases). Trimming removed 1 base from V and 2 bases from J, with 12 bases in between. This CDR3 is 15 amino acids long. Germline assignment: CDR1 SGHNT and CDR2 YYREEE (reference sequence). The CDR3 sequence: CASSLPGARNYGYTF. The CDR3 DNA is TGTGCCAGCAGCTTGCCGGGGGCGAGGAACTATGGCTACACCTTC. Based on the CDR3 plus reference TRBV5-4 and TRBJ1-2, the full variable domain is ETGVTQSPTHLIKTRGQQVTLRCSSQSGHNTVSWYQQALGQGPQFIFQYYREEENGRGNFPPRFSGLQFPNYSSELNVNALELDDSALYLCASSLPGARNYGYTFGSGTRLTVV.

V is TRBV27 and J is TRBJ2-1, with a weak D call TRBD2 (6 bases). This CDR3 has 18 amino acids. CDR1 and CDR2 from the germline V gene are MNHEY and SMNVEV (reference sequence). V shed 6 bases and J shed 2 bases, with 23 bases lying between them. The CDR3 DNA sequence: TGTGCCAGCAGAGCCCAACTACTAGCTTCTCTAACCTACAATGAGCAGTTCTTC. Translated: CASRAQLLASLTYNEQFF.

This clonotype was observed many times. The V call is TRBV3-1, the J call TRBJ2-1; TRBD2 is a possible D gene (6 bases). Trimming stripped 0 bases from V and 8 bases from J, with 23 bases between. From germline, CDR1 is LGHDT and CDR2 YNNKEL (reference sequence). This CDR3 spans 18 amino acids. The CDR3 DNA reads TGTGCCAGCAGCCAAGATTACATGGAGGGGTCGTGGTTAGATGAGCAGTTCTTC. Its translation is CASSQDYMEGSWLDEQFF.

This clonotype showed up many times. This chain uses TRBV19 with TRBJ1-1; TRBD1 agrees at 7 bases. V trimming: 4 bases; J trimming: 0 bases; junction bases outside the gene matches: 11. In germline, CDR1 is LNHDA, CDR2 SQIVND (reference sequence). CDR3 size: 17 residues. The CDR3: CASSKDAKGGMNTEAFF. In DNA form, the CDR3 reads TGTGCCAGTAGTAAGGACGCTAAAGGGGGCATGAACACTGAAGCTTTCTTT.

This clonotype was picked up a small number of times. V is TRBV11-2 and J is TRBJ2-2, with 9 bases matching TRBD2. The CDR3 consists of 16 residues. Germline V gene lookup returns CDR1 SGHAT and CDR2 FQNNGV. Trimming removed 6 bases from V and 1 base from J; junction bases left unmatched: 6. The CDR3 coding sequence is TGTGCCAGCAGGCCCGGACTAGCGCGGAACACCGGGGAGCTGTTTTTT. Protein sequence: CASRPGLARNTGELFF.

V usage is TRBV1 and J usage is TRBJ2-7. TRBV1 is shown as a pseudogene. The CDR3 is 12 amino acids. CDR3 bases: TGCACCAGCAGCCACCGCGACTACGAGCAGTACTTC. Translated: CTSSHRDYEQYF.

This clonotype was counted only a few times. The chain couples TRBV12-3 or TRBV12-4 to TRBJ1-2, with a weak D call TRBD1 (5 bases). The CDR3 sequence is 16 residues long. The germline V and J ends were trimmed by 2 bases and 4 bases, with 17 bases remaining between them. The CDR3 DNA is TGTGCCAGCAGTTTAAAACAGGAATCCTCGCGCTATGGCTACACCTTC. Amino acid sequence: CASSLKQESSRYGYTF.

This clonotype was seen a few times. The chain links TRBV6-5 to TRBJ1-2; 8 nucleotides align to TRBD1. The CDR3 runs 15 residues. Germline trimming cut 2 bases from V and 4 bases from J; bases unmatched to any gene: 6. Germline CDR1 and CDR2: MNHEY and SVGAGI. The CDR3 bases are TGTGCCAGCAGTTACCGCGGACAGGGAGTCTATGGCTACACCTTC. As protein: CASSYRGQGVYGYTF.

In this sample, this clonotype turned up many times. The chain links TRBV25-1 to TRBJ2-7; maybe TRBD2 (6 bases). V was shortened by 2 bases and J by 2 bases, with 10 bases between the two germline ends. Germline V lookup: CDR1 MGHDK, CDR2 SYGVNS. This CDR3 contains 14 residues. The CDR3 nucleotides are TGTGCCAGCAGTGAAGGGACTTCAGCCTACGAGCAGTACTTC. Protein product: CASSEGTSAYEQYF.